The rows below give T cell receptor beta chains drawn from one sample of a study of CD8 T cells in Susac syndrome. Each CDR3 protein gets one entry after TCRdb re-called the immunoSEQ multiplex PCR reads with MiXCR. The sample lists approximately 190,000 distinct CDR3 sequences, roughly nine tenths occurring once. Material: CD4+ T cells from PBMCs. These receptor sequences come from a human donor with Susac syndrome. The conserved cysteine and the conserved F or W are not part of the CDR3 here. Each record gives: J gene, V gene, CDR3 protein.

>TRBJ2-7|TRBV4-2
ASSQDGGGTSYEQY
>TRBJ1-3|TRBV18
ASSLVRNSGNTIY
>TRBJ2-7|TRBV2
ASRGSSYEQY
>TRBJ1-1|TRBV25-1
ASSEYFRQLSLYTEAF
>TRBJ2-2|TRBV7-8
ASSHIPGTTYDKNTGELF
>TRBJ2-4|TRBV19
ASSGAGRKTGIQY
>TRBJ2-3|TRBV7-3
ASSLMGGTDTQY
>TRBJ2-1|TRBV3-1
ASSPRLAGLYNEQF
>TRBJ2-3|TRBV5-4
ASSLAGVVDTQY
>TRBJ1-2|TRBV20-1
SAKDRETSYNYGYT
>TRBJ1-1|TRBV12-3/TRBV12-4
ATRGGLNTEAF
>TRBJ1-2|TRBV30
AWRSWGEVVGYT
>TRBJ2-1|TRBV9
ASSLGRPGLGSYEQF